This TCR beta chain was retrieved from a study of cytomegalovirus exposure and HLA in healthy donors (dated by TCRdb to about 2017). Background for the entire study: According to a later analysis, one platform produced both the 110 or so validation repertoires and the roughly 640 repertoires of the first cohort. The study combined high-throughput TCR immunosequencing, statistical association of individual TCRs with disease status, and machine learning to predict cytomegalovirus infection status. The study was designed to test whether signatures of past pathogen exposure could be identified by cataloging public T cell receptors. Along with the approximately 700-subject first cohort, a separate validation cohort of 120 different subjects was used. Study-wide conclusions, independent of this receptor: In both the original and validation cohorts, the classifier was reported to diagnose cytomegalovirus status with high specificity and sensitivity. The validation cohort had no HLA typing available for a later analysis, so co-occurrence within that cohort was assessed over all 120 or so repertoires. It was suggested by the authors that the approach could potentially be generalized to other disease states and immunological phenotypes. A few of the identified cytomegalovirus-associated TCR beta chains were confirmed in vitro to be specific for cytomegalovirus antigens. Subsequent analysis determined that TCRs grouped into clusters in the first cohort also showed a tendency toward co-occurrence across the roughly 120 validation repertoires, and roughly 94% of cluster scores exceeded 0. The study gave a list of about 170 TCR beta chains associated with cytomegalovirus. While some public TCRs were present in many individuals, most TCR sequences turned up only very rarely across donors.

With respect to this clone: The antigen it recognizes is unknown. Base qualities were left out, and no much larger clone turns up one base away.

To prepare the library, the immunoSEQ multiplex PCR assay was applied. Under the source paper's analysis protocol: A statistical classification framework was developed to diagnose cytomegalovirus status using the catalog of TCR beta chain sequences. Not all clones reach the TCRdb copy of this immuneACCESS table, which keeps in-frame sequences only. Checked studies attribute under half of the gap to unresolved V genes and leave the rest unexplained. D and trimming were read from the DNA, whereas the V and J calls and clone size are those reported in that table. The sample table holds 90,000 or so clones, of which 85% were seen once. Of the sample, 20% falls within the top ten clones. The germline V end is reduced by 4 bases and the J end by 5 bases; junction bases left unmatched: 4. From a lookup of the germline V gene, CDR1 and CDR2 are SGHDN and FVKESK. There are 14 amino acids in the CDR3, from cysteine to phenylalanine inclusive. The CDR3 DNA has 42 bases and is translated from base 1.

Separate from the roughly 660-subject first cohort, the validation cohort of 95 to 150 subjects was the group to which the donors belonged. The chain couples TRBV14 to TRBJ2-5; TRBD2 fits 10 bases in the junction. This TCR was recovered from a man younger than 30 in good health and CMV-seropositive. The sequenced sample was PBMCs. The CDR3 region reads CASSRLAGDETQYF. Here is the DNA: TGTGCCAGCAGCCGGCTAGCGGGAGACGAGACCCAGTACTTC.